This record looks at one T cell receptor (beta chain) sequence and its context. The data are from a study of CD8+CD57+ T cells in acquired aplastic anemia. In patients chosen for sequencing, flow cytometry had shown CD8+CD57+ cell expansion. Researchers used genomic DNA as the template to profile TCR beta VDJ and CDR3. MiXCR, run by TCRdb on the reads, gives a single entry per CDR3 protein. The table lists under 150,000 distinct CDR3 sequences, less than 50% of them singletons. Sequenced sample: sorted CD4+, CD8+, or CD8+CD57+ T cells (not recorded which) from PBMCs. This sequence originates from a human donor with aplastic anemia.

CDR3 in DNA: TGTGCCAGCAGTTACTTCAGTAGGACCGGGGAGCTGTTTTTT. Its protein product is CASSYFSRTGELFF. The chain uses TRBV6-5 and TRBJ2-2; D unclear. CDR1 and CDR2 from the germline V gene are MNHEY and SVGAGI. Trimming took off 1 base at V and 5 bases at J, with 8 bases between the two ends. The CDR3 is 14 residues long.